Included here is one T cell receptor beta chain sequence, with context. Its antigen is not known. The V gene's germline CDR1 is GTSNPN and CDR2 SVGIG (reference sequence). Trimming removed 1 base from V and 4 bases from J, with 7 bases in between. This CDR3 comprises 12 residues. This sample stems from a study of beta chain features in type 1 diabetes. Study-wide results and limits: Type 1 diabetes patients had moderately but significantly shorter TCRB CDR3s in all four CD4+ subsets. Within patients, naive, central memory and Treg TCRB repertoires seemed more similar than within healthy donors.

Expressed TCRB transcripts were sequenced, since all the RNA that had been isolated was reverse transcribed. Method: immunoSEQ multiplex PCR; TCRdb's copy keeps in-frame clones and lacks some. This table holds hundreds of thousands of clones, roughly an eighth found once. Sorting gave populations that all exceeded 98% purity. The sequence derives from a man aged 18 to 29 with type 1 diabetes. V is TRBV30 and J is TRBJ2-5; D gene ambiguous. Material for sequencing was naive CD4+ T cells from blood. The CDR3 protein is CAWSATRETQYF. For the CDR3, the DNA is TGTGCCTGGAGTGCTACACGAGAGACCCAGTACTTC.